Listed here are 31 T cell receptor beta chains from one sample, sequenced in a study of glioma-infiltrating T cells. TCR alpha and beta CDR3 regions were amplified from RNA using iRepertoire nested multiplex PCR. TCRdb processed the multiplex PCR reads anew with MiXCR; each CDR3 protein has one entry. This sample has about 89,000 distinct CDR3 sequences, with about 25% found just once. The sequencing sample was made of glioma tissue, nonneoplastic brain tissue, or PBMCs (not recorded which). The receptors originated from a human donor with low-grade glioma or glioblastoma, undergoing nonglioma brain surgery, or in good health (not recorded which).

This clonotype was recorded many times. The chain has TRBV7-9 and TRBJ1-5, with 9 bases matching TRBD1. CDR3 size: 16 residues. Germline V gene sequence: CDR1 SEHNR, CDR2 FQNEAQ (reference sequence). V dropped 1 base and J dropped 0; count of bases not matched to a gene: 1. The DNA of the CDR3 is TGTGCCAGCAGCTTAGGGGACAGGGCTAGCAATCAGCCCCAGCATTTT. Translating gives CASSLGDRASNQPQHF. The variable domain in full, completed from reference TRBV7-9 and TRBJ1-5, reads DTGVSQNPRHKITKRGQNVTFRCDPISEHNRLYWYRQTLGQGPEFLTYFQNEAQLEKSRLLSDRFSAERPKGSFSTLEIQRTEQGDSAMYLCASSLGDRASNQPQHFGDGTRLSIL.

The chain couples TRBV20-1 to TRBJ2-7; 9 bases agree with TRBD1. V trimming: 0 bases; J trimming: 4 bases; junction bases outside the gene matches: 4. The CDR3 has 14 residues. Germline CDR1 reads DFQATT; CDR2 reads SNEGSKA (reference sequence). This chain's CDR3 is CSARDWDRDYEQYF. The CDR3 DNA is TGCAGTGCTAGAGATTGGGACAGGGATTACGAGCAGTACTTC.

The chain carries TRBV20-1 and TRBJ2-2, with TRBD1 as a possible D gene (6 bases). The CDR3 runs 15 residues. V lost 3 bases, J lost 3 bases, and 14 bases lay in between. Germline assignment: CDR1 DFQATT and CDR2 SNEGSKA (reference sequence). Written as DNA, the CDR3 is TGCAGTGCTAGTAGGACAGCTGATGACACCGGGGAGCTGTTTTTT. Amino acids: CSASRTADDTGELFF.

This clonotype came up many times. V is TRBV2 and J is TRBJ2-3; D is unresolved. V was shortened by 3 bases and J by 7 bases, with 5 bases between the two germline ends. CDR3 length: 11 amino acids. CDR1 and CDR2 (germline): SNHLY, FYNNEI. The CDR3 loop is CASSDAYTQYF. In DNA, the CDR3 is TGTGCCAGCAGTGACGCTTATACGCAGTATTTT.

This clonotype was observed at least ten times. The chain combines TRBV20-1 with TRBJ2-1; D is possibly TRBD1 (6 bases). The germline gives CDR1 DFQATT, CDR2 SNEGSKA (reference sequence). Trimming removed 6 bases at V and 0 bases at J, with 12 bases between. The CDR3 covers 14 residues. CDR3 in DNA: TGCAGTGCGCTAGGGGACAACTCCTACAATGAGCAGTTCTTC. Amino acid sequence: CSALGDNSYNEQFF.

This clonotype was found many times. V and J are TRBV27 and TRBJ1-2; 9 nucleotides line up with TRBD1. CDR3 size: 16 residues. CDR1 is MNHEY and CDR2 is SMNVEV in the germline V gene (reference sequence). The trim removed 6 bases at V and 3 bases at J, leaving 11 bases unmatched. In DNA, the CDR3 is TGTGCCAGCAGCGCCGGGACAGGGACTTTGGACTATGGCTACACCTTC. The encoded protein is CASSAGTGTLDYGYTF.

There are many counts of this clonotype. The chain recombines TRBV18 with TRBJ1-4, with a possible D match to TRBD1 (5 bases). The CDR3 runs to 13 residues. V lost 3 bases and J lost 5, with 7 bases in between. Germline CDR1 and CDR2: KGHSH and LQKENI. The chain's CDR3 is CASSPGRNEKLFF. In DNA form, the CDR3 reads TGTGCCAGCTCACCGGGACGAAATGAAAAACTGTTTTTT.

In DNA, the CDR3 is TGCGCCAGCAGCCGCCTCTCCCTGAACACCGGGGAGCTGTTTTTT. It encodes CASSRLSLNTGELFF. This chain uses TRBV5-1 with TRBJ2-2; D gene uncertain. This CDR3 spans 15 amino acids. Trimming left V 4 bases short and J 1 base short, with 11 bases between. The germline V gene encodes CDR1 SGHRS and CDR2 YFSETQ.

This clonotype came up many times. This sequence joins TRBV2 and TRBJ2-6; D not certain. CDR1 SNHLY and CDR2 FYNNEI come from the germline V gene. The CDR3 totals 12 residues. V was cut by 9 bases and J by 0 bases, with 3 bases left in between. CDR3 in amino acids: CARNSGANVLTF. In DNA, the CDR3 is TGTGCCAGAAACTCTGGGGCCAACGTCCTGACTTTC.

A remark on this clonotype: Germline is not matched at one junction end, which may reflect a read error. This chain links TRBV4-1 with TRBJ2-2; no clear D. CDR1 is MGHRA and CDR2 is YSYEKL in the germline V gene. This CDR3 has 13 amino acids. CDR3 DNA sequence: TGCGCCGGCAGCCATTCGAACACCGTGGAGCTGTTTTTT. This gives the protein CAGSHSNTVELFF.

The chain links TRBV10-3 to TRBJ1-1, with D possibly TRBD1 on 6 matching bases. Trimming stripped 8 bases from V and 0 bases from J, with 19 bases between. Germline V gene sequence: CDR1 ENHRY, CDR2 SYGVKD. This CDR3 contains 16 residues. CDR3 sequence reads: CAIQTGDATMNTEAFF. In DNA form, the CDR3 reads TGTGCCATCCAGACAGGAGACGCCACCATGAACACTGAAGCTTTCTTT.

This clonotype has ten or more counts. This rearrangement joins TRBV6-2 or TRBV6-3 to TRBJ1-5, with 9 bases aligning to TRBD1. The ends lost 10 bases at V and 4 bases at J; junction bases unmatched: 11. Germline lookup yields CDR1 MNHEY and CDR2 SVGEGT. This CDR3 comprises 15 residues. CDR3 DNA: TGTGCCACCAACATTAGAGGACAGGGGAATCAGCCCCAGCATTTT. It encodes CATNIRGQGNQPQHF.

This chain connects TRBV6-5 to TRBJ2-1, with 8 bases matching TRBD1. The germline gives CDR1 MNHEY, CDR2 SVGAGI. V lost 0 bases and J lost 8; bases outside the gene matches: 6. The CDR3 is made up of 15 amino acids. This CDR3 reads CASSYSPDRVYEQFF. CDR3 coding DNA: TGTGCCAGCAGTTACTCGCCGGACAGGGTCTATGAGCAGTTCTTC.

Comments on this clonotype: Mismatch with germline at one junction end may stem from a read error. This rearrangement joins TRBV20-1 to TRBJ2-3; no reliable D call. CDR3 length: 17 amino acids. Germline values: CDR1 DFQATT, CDR2 SNEGSKA (reference sequence). The CDR3 DNA is TGCAGTGCTAGAGCCCTGAACAAGGCAAGTGGTACAGATATGCAGTATTTT. It yields the protein CSARALNKASGTDMQYF.

This clonotype was seen many times. The rearrangement uses TRBV6-2 or TRBV6-3 and TRBJ2-3, with D uncertain. This CDR3 contains 14 residues. With 2 bases removed from V and 4 bases from J, the gap between germline ends came to 10 bases. Per germline, CDR1 MNHEY and CDR2 SVGEGT. The CDR3 DNA reads as TGTGCCAGCAGTTACGGGCCCTTATCAGATACGCAGTATTTT. Translating it yields CASSYGPLSDTQYF.

In the case of this clonotype: It may be a read error: a sequence one base away is much more abundant. This chain connects TRBV7-2 to TRBJ2-3; D is undetermined. The J call may be wrong; the DNA end is better matched by TRBJ1-5. This CDR3 contains 17 residues. Germline V lookup: CDR1 SGHTA, CDR2 FQGNSA. The CDR3 loop reads CASSVRPRGGSTDTQHF. The DNA of the CDR3 is TGTGCCAGCAGCGTTAGGCCACGGGGAGGTTCCACAGATACGCAGCATTTT.

This clonotype occurred once. One junction end disagrees with the germline gene, perhaps due to a read error. This chain uses TRBV2 with TRBJ2-3; D is tentatively TRBD1 or TRBD2 (5 bases each). There are 16 residues in the CDR3. CDR1 SNHLY and CDR2 FYNNEI come from the germline V gene. CDR3 sequence reads: CAGSEVWGTHTDTQYF. The CDR3 DNA sequence: TGTGCCGGCAGTGAAGTATGGGGGACCCACACAGATACGCAGTATTTT.

This clonotype was seen at least ten times. V is TRBV6-1 and J is TRBJ2-3; TRBD1 aligns across 7 bases. Looked up from germline, CDR1 is MNHNS and CDR2 is SASEGT. The CDR3 runs to 15 residues. V trimming: 5 bases; J trimming: 6 bases; junction bases outside the gene matches: 11. The chain's CDR3 is CASSYGQGVRDTQYF. The CDR3 nucleotides read TGTGCCAGCAGTTACGGCCAGGGGGTCCGGGATACGCAGTATTTT.

The rearrangement links TRBV3-1 to TRBJ1-1, with D perhaps matching TRBD1 (6 bases). Germline lookup yields CDR1 LGHDT and CDR2 YNNKEL (reference sequence). This CDR3 region has 12 residues. Trimming took off 7 bases at V and 4 bases at J, with 10 bases between the two ends. The CDR3 spells CASIPRGTEAFF. CDR3 nucleotides: TGTGCCAGCATCCCCAGGGGCACTGAAGCTTTCTTT.

This clonotype was detected many times. The rearrangement uses TRBV5-4 and TRBJ2-7; TRBD2 agrees at 12 bases. CDR1 SGHNT and CDR2 YYREEE come from the germline V gene (reference sequence). The junction had 3 bases not matched to a gene; V was cut back by 1 base and J by 7 bases. The CDR3 is 14 residues long. The CDR3 coding sequence is TGTGCCAGCAGCTTGTCTAGCGGGAGGGGTGAGCAGTACTTC. This codes for CASSLSSGRGEQYF.

With regard to this clonotype: A much bigger clone sits one base away, suggesting this may be a read error. This chain connects TRBV2 to TRBJ2-7; D is ambiguous. Germline CDR1 SNHLY, CDR2 FYNNEI. This CDR3 is 11 amino acids long. The CDR3 DNA reads TGTGCCAGCAGTGAAGGGTACGGGCAGTACTTC. Its translation: CASSEGYGQYF.

The chain combines TRBV5-1 with TRBJ2-1; D is perhaps TRBD2 (7 bases). Trimming removed 6 bases at V and 2 bases at J, with 15 bases between. The CDR3 is made up of 15 amino acids. In germline, CDR1 is SGHRS, CDR2 YFSETQ. The DNA of the CDR3 is TGCGCCAGCACTAAGTCGGGGGGCACCTACAATGAGCAGTTCTTC. Encoded protein: CASTKSGGTYNEQFF.

This rearrangement joins TRBV29-1 to TRBJ2-2, with 10 bases matching TRBD1. The CDR3 is made up of 13 amino acids. Unmatched junction bases numbered 5, after V lost 6 bases and J lost 7 bases. The germline V gene has CDR1 SQVTM and CDR2 ANQGSEA. The CDR3 nucleotides read TGCAGCGTACGACAGGGGGCCGGCGGGGAGCTGTTTTTT. This gives the protein CSVRQGAGGELFF.

This sequence joins TRBV19 and TRBJ2-7; 7 bases map to TRBD2. V was clipped by 1 base and J by 0 bases; unmatched bases: 6. This CDR3 spans 16 amino acids. The germline gives CDR1 LNHDA, CDR2 SQIVND (reference sequence). As DNA, the CDR3 is TGTGCCAGTAGTATAGGTTCTAGCGGCGCCTCCTACGAGCAGTACTTC. Translated, it gives CASSIGSSGASYEQYF. Complete variable domain (other parts from reference TRBV19 and TRBJ2-7): DGGITQSPKYLFRKEGQNVTLSCEQNLNHDAMYWYRQDPGQGLRLIYYSQIVNDFQKGDIAEGYSVSREKKESFPLTVTSAQKNPTAFYLCASSIGSSGASYEQYFGPGTRLTVT.

The genes are TRBV12-3 or TRBV12-4 and TRBJ2-4, with D possibly TRBD1 on 6 matching bases. V lost 5 bases to trimming and J lost 2 bases, with 10 bases between them. This CDR3 is built from 14 residues. This CDR3 reads CASSQTGSKNIQYF. The DNA for the CDR3 is TGTGCCAGCAGTCAGACAGGCTCCAAAAACATTCAGTACTTC.

This clonotype was observed at least ten times. The chain links TRBV20-1 to TRBJ2-7, with unresolved D. Between the trimmed V and J ends, which lost 1 base and 5 bases, there was a span of 15 bases. The germline gives CDR1 DFQATT, CDR2 SNEGSKA (reference sequence). This CDR3 has 14 residues. The DNA of the CDR3 is TGCAGTGCTAGAGCTATGTATGGGGTCAACGAGCAGTACTTC. Amino acids: CSARAMYGVNEQYF.

This clonotype occurred once. The junction departs from the called germline gene at one end, perhaps through a read error. The CDR3 sequence: CSARGTYTETFF. The CDR3 DNA reads TGCAGTGCTAGAGGGACCTACACTGAAACTTTCTTT. The chain links TRBV20-1 to TRBJ1-1; D is unclear. This CDR3 region has 12 residues. In germline, CDR1 is DFQATT, CDR2 SNEGSKA (reference sequence).

The sample holds many counts of this clonotype. The J gene is TRBJ1-5, the V gene TRBV12-3 or TRBV12-4, with TRBD1 as a possible D gene (6 bases). The CDR3 has 14 residues. V gave up 7 bases and J gave up 6 bases, with 16 bases separating them. The CDR3 sequence: CASTSGGQGQPQHF. The CDR3 coding sequence is TGTGCCAGCACCTCCGGGGGGCAGGGTCAGCCCCAGCATTTT.

This clonotype came up many times. The V and J genes are TRBV5-1 and TRBJ2-5, with D perhaps given as TRBD1 or TRBD2 (5 bases each). CDR1 and CDR2 (germline): SGHRS, YFSETQ. V lost 0 bases and J 4 bases, leaving 7 bases between the germline ends. The CDR3 covers 13 residues. CDR3 region: CASSLEGRETQYF. The CDR3 nucleotides read TGCGCCAGCAGCTTGGAGGGACGAGAGACCCAGTACTTC.

To note about this clonotype: A much larger clone differs from this one at a single base, so this may be a read error. Here the CDR3 omits its conserved ending phenylalanine or tryptophan, so a read error is the likely source. The chain couples TRBV7-9 to TRBJ1-2; D may be TRBD1 (5 bases). Germline V gene sequence: CDR1 SEHNR, CDR2 FQNEAQ (reference sequence). This CDR3 has 13 residues. Trimming pared 3 bases from V and 2 bases from J, leaving 7 bases between. Written as DNA, the CDR3 is TGTGCCAGCAGCTTTGGGGCCAACTATGGCTACACCCTC. As protein: CASSFGANYGYTL.

This clonotype was counted at least ten times. The chain employs TRBV7-2 and TRBJ1-6, with D possibly being TRBD1 (5 bases). The V end was cut by 4 bases, the J end by 0 bases, with 13 bases between. The CDR3 is 17 residues long. Germline V CDR1 and CDR2: SGHTA, FQGNSA. The CDR3 DNA follows: TGTGCCAGCAGCTATACAGGCCTCCTCTCCTATAATTCACCCCTCCACTTT. Protein sequence: CASSYTGLLSYNSPLHF.